In its sample, the clone carrying this T cell receptor (beta chain) was seen a few times. Antigen specificity is unknown. These data come from a study of regulatory T cells in long-lasting Graves disease. General observations from the study: New patients shared about 880 public clonotypes, fewer than the roughly 2,600 shared by persistent patients.

Stated time point: newly diagnosed GD, antithyroid drugs for less than 3 months. After RNA was extracted from PBMCs, the TCR library was made from it. CDR3 regions were amplified by Arm-PCR using iRepertoire HTBI primers to build TCR beta libraries. TCRdb reprocessed the multiplex PCR reads with MiXCR, giving one entry per CDR3 protein. The data contain about 420,000 distinct CDR3 sequences, about a sixth of them singletons. This sample also belongs to another study, concerning T cells in Graves' hyperthyroidism and ophthalmopathy. Per that study: Diagnosis relied on clinical symptoms, serum thyroxine and TRAb, thyroid ultrasound and orbital computed tomography.

This specimen consisted of peripheral blood mononuclear cells (PBMCs), obtained at new diagnosis, from a patient treated with antithyroid drugs. This TCR derives from a woman under 30 with Graves disease.

CDR3 coding DNA: TGTGCCACGAGACCTACGGGGAACACCGGGGAGCTGTTTTTT. This encodes CATRPTGNTGELFF. This chain connects TRBV6-1 to TRBJ2-2, with D uncertain. The germline V gene has CDR1 MNHNS and CDR2 SASEGT. Trimming removed 10 bases from V and 1 base from J, with 13 bases in between. This CDR3 is 14 amino acids long.